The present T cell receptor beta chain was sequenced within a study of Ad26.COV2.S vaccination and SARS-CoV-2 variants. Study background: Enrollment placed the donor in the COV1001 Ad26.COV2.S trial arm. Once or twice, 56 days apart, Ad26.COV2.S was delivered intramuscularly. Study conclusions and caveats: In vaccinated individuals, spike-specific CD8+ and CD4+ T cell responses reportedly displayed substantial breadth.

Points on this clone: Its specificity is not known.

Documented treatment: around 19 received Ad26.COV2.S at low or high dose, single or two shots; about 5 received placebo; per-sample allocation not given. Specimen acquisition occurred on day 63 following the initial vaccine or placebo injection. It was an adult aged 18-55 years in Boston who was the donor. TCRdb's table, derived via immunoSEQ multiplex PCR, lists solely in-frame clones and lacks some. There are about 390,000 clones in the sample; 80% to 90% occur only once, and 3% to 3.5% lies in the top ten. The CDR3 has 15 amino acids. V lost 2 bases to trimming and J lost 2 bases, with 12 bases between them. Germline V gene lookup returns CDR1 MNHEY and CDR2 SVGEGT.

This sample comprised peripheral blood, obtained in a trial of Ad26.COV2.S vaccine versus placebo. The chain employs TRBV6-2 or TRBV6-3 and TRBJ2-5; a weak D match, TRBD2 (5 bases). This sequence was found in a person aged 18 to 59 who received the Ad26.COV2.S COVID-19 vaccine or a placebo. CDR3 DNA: TGTGCCAGCAGTTACATCGGGCGGGCTCAAGAGACCCAGTACTTC. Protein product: CASSYIGRAQETQYF.